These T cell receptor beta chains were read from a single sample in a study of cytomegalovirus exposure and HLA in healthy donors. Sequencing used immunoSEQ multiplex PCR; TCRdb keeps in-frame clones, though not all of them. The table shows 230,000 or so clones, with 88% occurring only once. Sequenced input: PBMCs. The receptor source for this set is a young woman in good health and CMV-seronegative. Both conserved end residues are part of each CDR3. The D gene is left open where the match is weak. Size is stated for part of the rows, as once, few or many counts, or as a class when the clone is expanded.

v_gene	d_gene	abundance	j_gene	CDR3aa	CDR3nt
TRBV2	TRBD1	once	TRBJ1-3	CASSRRIQGEGGNTIYF	TGTGCCAGCAGCCGCAGAATACAGGGGGAGGGAGGAAACACCATATATTTT
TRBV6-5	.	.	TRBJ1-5	CASSNRGYNQPQHF	TGTGCCAGCAGTAACCGGGGTTACAATCAGCCCCAGCATTTT
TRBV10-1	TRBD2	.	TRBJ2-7	CASSEVTSGENYEQYF	TGCGCCAGCAGTGAGGTAACTAGCGGGGAAAATTACGAGCAGTACTTC
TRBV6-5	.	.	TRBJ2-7	CASSSLEEQYF	TGTGCCAGCAGTTCTCTAGAAGAGCAGTACTTC
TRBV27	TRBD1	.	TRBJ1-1	CASSSIAPQGLATEAFF	TGTGCCAGCAGTTCTATAGCCCCACAGGGGTTAGCCACTGAAGCTTTCTTT
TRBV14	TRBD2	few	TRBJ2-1	CASSQEAMRGVEQFF	TGTGCCAGCAGCCAGGAGGCCATGCGGGGGGTCGAGCAGTTCTTC
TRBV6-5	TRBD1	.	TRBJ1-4	CASSYGAGGSEKLFF	TGTGCCAGCAGTTACGGGGCAGGGGGTAGTGAAAAACTGTTTTTT
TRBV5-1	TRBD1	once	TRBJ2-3	CASSSGQGPDTQYF	TGCGCCAGCAGCTCGGGACAGGGCCCAGATACGCAGTATTTT
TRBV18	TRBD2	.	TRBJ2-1	CASSQREVYNEQFF	TGTGCCAGCTCCCAGCGGGAGGTTTACAATGAGCAGTTCTTC
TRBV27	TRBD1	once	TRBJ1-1	CASSLGAGGNTEAFF	TGTGCCAGCAGTTTAGGGGCAGGGGGAAACACTGAAGCTTTCTTT
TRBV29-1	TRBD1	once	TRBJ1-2	CSARDRDGGYTF	TGCAGCGCTCGGGACAGGGATGGTGGCTACACCTTC
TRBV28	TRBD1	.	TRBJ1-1	CASSLSRDRAEAFF	TGTGCCAGCAGTTTATCCCGGGACAGGGCTGAAGCTTTCTTT
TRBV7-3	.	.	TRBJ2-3	CASSPRLPAADTQYF	TGTGCCAGCAGCCCCCGGCTCCCGGCGGCAGATACGCAGTATTTT
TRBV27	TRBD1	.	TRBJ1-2	CASSLTGVHGYTF	TGTGCCAGCAGTTTAACAGGGGTGCATGGCTACACCTTC
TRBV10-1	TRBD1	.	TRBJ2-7	CASSRTGNSYEQYF	TGCGCCAGCAGTCGGACAGGCAACTCCTACGAGCAGTACTTC
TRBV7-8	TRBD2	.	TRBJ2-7	CASSLATLAGPYEQYF	TGTGCCAGCAGCTTAGCGACACTAGCGGGCCCCTACGAGCAGTACTTC
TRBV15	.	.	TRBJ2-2	CATSRGRAAGLGETGELFF	TGTGCCACCAGCAGAGGAAGGGCCGCGGGGCTAGGAGAGACCGGGGAGCTGTTTTTT